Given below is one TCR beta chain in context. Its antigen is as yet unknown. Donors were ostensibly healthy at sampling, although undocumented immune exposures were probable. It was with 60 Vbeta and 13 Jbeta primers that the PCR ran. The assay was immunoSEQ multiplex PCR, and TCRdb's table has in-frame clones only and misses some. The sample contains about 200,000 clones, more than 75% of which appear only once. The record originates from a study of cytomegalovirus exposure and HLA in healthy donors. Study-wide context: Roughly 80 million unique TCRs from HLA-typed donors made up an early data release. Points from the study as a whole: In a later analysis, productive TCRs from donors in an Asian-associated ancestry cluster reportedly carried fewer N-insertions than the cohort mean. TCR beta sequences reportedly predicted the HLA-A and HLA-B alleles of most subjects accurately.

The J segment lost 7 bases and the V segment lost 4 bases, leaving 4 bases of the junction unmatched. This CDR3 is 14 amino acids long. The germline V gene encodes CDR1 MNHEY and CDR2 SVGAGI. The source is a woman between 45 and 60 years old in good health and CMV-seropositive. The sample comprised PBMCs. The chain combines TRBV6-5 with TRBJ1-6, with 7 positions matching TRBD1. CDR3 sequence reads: CASSWGTDNSPLHF. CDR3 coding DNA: TGTGCCAGCAGTTGGGGGACAGACAATTCACCCCTCCACTTT.